The sequence of this TCR beta chain was determined in a study of Ad26.COV2.S vaccination and SARS-CoV-2 variants. For the study at large: Intramuscular Ad26.COV2.S doses were given once or twice, 56 days apart.

This clone showed up just a few times. Antigen unknown. The repertoire was sequenced with immunoSEQ multiplex PCR; TCRdb's copy has only in-frame clones and lacks some. The sample records 410,000 or so clones, about 90% being singletons. Documented treatment: around 19 received Ad26.COV2.S at low or high dose, single or two shots; about 5 received placebo; per-sample allocation not given. Sampling happened 63 days after the first vaccine or placebo injection. Germline V CDR1 and CDR2: LNHDA, SQIVND (reference sequence). The CDR3 is 15 residues long. Trimming cost V 3 bases and J 2 bases; bases outside gene matches: 1. General study results and limits: Spike-specific TCR breadth ran higher among vaccine recipients than placebo recipients.

The sequence was collected from a person between 18 and 60 years old who received the Ad26.COV2.S COVID-19 vaccine or a placebo. The V gene is TRBV19, the J gene TRBJ2-1; 10 nucleotides agree with TRBD2. Sequenced material: peripheral blood, taken in a trial of Ad26.COV2.S vaccine versus placebo. For the CDR3, the DNA is TGTGCCAGTAGTATGCTAGCGGGGGCCTACAATGAGCAGTTCTTC. It is translated as CASSMLAGAYNEQFF.